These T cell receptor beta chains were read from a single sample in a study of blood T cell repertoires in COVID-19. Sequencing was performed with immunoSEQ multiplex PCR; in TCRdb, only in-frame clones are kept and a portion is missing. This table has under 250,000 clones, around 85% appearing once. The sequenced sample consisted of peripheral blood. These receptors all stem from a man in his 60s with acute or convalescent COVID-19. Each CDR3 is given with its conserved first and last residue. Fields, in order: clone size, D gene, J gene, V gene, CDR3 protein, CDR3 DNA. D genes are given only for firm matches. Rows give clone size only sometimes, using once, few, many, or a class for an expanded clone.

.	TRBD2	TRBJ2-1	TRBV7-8	CASSPPGLAGAPEQFF	TGTGCCAGCAGCCCGCCGGGACTAGCGGGAGCCCCTGAGCAGTTCTTC
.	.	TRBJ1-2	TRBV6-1	CASSEMSHGYTF	TGTGCCAGCAGTGAAATGTCTCATGGCTACACCTTC
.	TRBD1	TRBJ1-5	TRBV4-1	CASSPWDRGISNQPQHF	TGCGCCAGCAGCCCGTGGGACAGGGGGATAAGCAATCAGCCCCAGCATTTT
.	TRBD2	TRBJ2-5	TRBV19	CASSSTSGSGETQYF	TGTGCCAGTAGTTCTACTAGCGGGAGTGGAGAGACCCAGTACTTC
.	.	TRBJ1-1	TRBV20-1	CSAARHEAFF	TGCAGTGCGGCCAGACATGAAGCTTTCTTT
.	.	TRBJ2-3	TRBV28	CASSGDTDTQYF	TGTGCCAGCAGTGGAGACACAGATACGCAGTATTTT
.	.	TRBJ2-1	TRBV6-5	CASRAVNSYNEQFF	TGTGCCAGCAGGGCCGTTAACTCCTACAATGAGCAGTTCTTC
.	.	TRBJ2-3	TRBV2	CASSERGFGQGTDTQYF	TGTGCCAGCAGTGAAAGGGGTTTTGGGCAGGGAACGGATACGCAGTATTTT
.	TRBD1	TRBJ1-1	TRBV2	CASSEFPTRDRGTEAFF	TGTGCCAGCAGTGAATTCCCGACCCGGGACAGAGGCACTGAAGCTTTCTTT
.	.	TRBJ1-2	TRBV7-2	CASSLEAGETNYGYTF	TGTGCCAGCAGCTTAGAGGCAGGGGAAACTAACTATGGCTACACCTTC
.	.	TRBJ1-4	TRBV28	CASSLRGGRVEKLFF	TGTGCCAGCAGTTTAAGGGGGGGCAGGGTCGAAAAACTGTTTTTT
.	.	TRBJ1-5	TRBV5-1	CASSPGLDYSNQPQHF	TGCGCCAGCAGCCCCGGACTGGATTATAGCAATCAGCCCCAGCATTTT
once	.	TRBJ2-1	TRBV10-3	CAISESTPAGNEQFF	TGTGCCATCAGTGAGTCTACCCCGGCCGGGAATGAGCAGTTCTTC
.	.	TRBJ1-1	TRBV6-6	CASSYGRDTEAFF	TGTGCCAGCAGTTACGGCAGGGACACTGAAGCTTTCTTT
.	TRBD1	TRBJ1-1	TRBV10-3	CAIRDRGQDTEAFF	TGTGCCATCAGGGACAGGGGGCAGGACACTGAAGCTTTCTTT
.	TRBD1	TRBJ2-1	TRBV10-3	CAISESGRGNEQFF	TGTGCCATCAGTGAGTCGGGCAGGGGGAATGAGCAGTTCTTC
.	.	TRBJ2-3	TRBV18	CASSSPTRGTDTQYF	TGTGCCAGCTCATCCCCGACTAGGGGCACAGATACGCAGTATTTT
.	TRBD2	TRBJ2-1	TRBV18	CASSSQGLAGGNEQFF	TGTGCCAGCTCAAGCCAGGGACTAGCGGGAGGCAATGAGCAGTTCTTC
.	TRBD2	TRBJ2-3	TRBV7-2	CASSLNSGGTDTQYF	TGTGCCAGCAGCCTGAACAGCGGGGGCACAGATACGCAGTATTTT
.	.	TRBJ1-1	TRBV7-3	CASSSQPGGSGTEAFF	TGTGCCAGCAGCTCCCAACCTGGAGGGTCGGGCACTGAAGCTTTCTTT
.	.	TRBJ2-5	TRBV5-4	CASSLMGVTQETQYF	TGTGCCAGCAGCTTGATGGGAGTAACTCAAGAGACCCAGTACTTC
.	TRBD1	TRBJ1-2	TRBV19	CASRDRGYGYTF	TGTGCCAGTCGGGACAGGGGGTATGGCTACACCTTC
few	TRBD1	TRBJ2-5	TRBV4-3	CASSQGLGQGVGETQYF	TGCGCCAGCAGCCAAGGCCTGGGGCAGGGGGTTGGAGAGACCCAGTACTTC
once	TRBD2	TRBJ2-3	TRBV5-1	CASSPGTGGKGTQYF	TGCGCCAGCAGCCCCGGGACGGGGGGTAAGGGGACGCAGTATTTT
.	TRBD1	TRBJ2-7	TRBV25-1	CASSEPTPGGRNEQYF	TGTGCCAGCAGTGAACCTACCCCAGGGGGCCGGAACGAGCAGTACTTC
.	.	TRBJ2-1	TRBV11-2	CASSPRLPIYNEQFF	TGTGCCAGCAGCCCCAGACTACCCATATACAATGAGCAGTTCTTC
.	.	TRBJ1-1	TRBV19	CASSGGGGRRGNTEAFF	TGTGCCAGTAGTGGGGGAGGGGGACGTCGAGGGAACACTGAAGCTTTCTTT
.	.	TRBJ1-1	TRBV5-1	CASSFGGAMNTEAFF	TGCGCCAGCAGTTTTGGGGGGGCCATGAACACTGAAGCTTTCTTT
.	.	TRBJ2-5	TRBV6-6	CASSYVPGGTQYF	TGTGCCAGCAGTTACGTACCCGGGGGGACCCAGTACTTC
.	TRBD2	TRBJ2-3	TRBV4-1	CASSPTAPGLAGKPSADTQYF	TGCGCCAGCAGCCCTACAGCCCCGGGACTAGCGGGGAAACCGTCGGCAGATACGCAGTATTTT
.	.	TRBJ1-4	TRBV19	CASSITGGRDEKLFF	TGTGCCAGTAGTATTACCGGCGGCAGGGATGAAAAACTGTTTTTT
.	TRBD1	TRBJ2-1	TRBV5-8	CASSLSGTGGRGQFF	TGTGCCAGCAGCTTGAGCGGGACAGGGGGACGAGGGCAGTTCTTC
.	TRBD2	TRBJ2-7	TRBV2	CASRAGTSGNFHEQYF	TGTGCCAGCAGAGCCGGGACTAGCGGGAACTTCCACGAGCAGTACTTC